This entry features one T cell receptor (beta chain) sequence. What it binds is unknown. There are 15 residues in the CDR3. Per germline, CDR1 SGHVS and CDR2 FNYEAQ. With 5 bases removed from V and 4 bases from J, the gap between germline ends came to 18 bases. Libraries of TCR beta came from iRepertoire HTBI primers plus Arm-PCR of CDR3 regions. TCRdb passed the multiplex PCR reads through MiXCR, listing each CDR3 protein once. Altogether 300,000 to 350,000 distinct CDR3 sequences are present, about 18% being singletons, with the ten largest covering 29%. This specimen belongs to a study of regulatory T cells in long-lasting Graves disease. Study findings and constraints: Tissue studied was limited to peripheral blood, excluding thyroid tissue.

Time point specified: persistent/refractory GD, antithyroid drugs over 5 years with positive TRAb. Construction of the TCR library relied on RNA isolated from PBMCs. This receptor was obtained from a female donor with Graves disease. The input for sequencing was peripheral blood mononuclear cells (PBMCs), taken when the disease was refractory, from a patient treated with antithyroid drugs. The V and J genes are TRBV7-6 and TRBJ2-7, with no clear D. CDR3 DNA sequence: TGTGCCAGCAGCGCCCGGGCCGAGTATCTTTACGAGCAGTACTTC. Translation: CASSARAEYLYEQYF. Filled out from reference TRBV7-6 and TRBJ2-7, the complete variable domain reads GAGVSQSPRYKVTKRGQDVALRCDPISGHVSLYWYRQALGQGPEFLTYFNYEAQQDKSGLPNDRFSAERPEGSISTLTIQRTEQRDSAMYRCASSARAEYLYEQYFGPGTRLTVT.